This passage covers 2 T cell receptor beta chains from one sample sequenced in a study of blood T cell repertoires in COVID-19. TCRdb's copy holds only in-frame clones and misses some; the assay was immunoSEQ multiplex PCR. This repertoire shows roughly 150,000 clones, roughly 78% found once; its top ten account for under 20%. Sequenced input: PBMCs or T cells enriched from blood (not recorded which). These TCRs come from a woman in her sixties or seventies in a cohort exposed to, infected with or recovered from COVID-19 (not recorded which).

This rearrangement joins TRBV5-5 to TRBJ1-4, with D maybe TRBD1 (5 bases). The germline V gene has CDR1 SGHKS and CDR2 YYEKEE (reference sequence). This CDR3 is 14 amino acids long. The V end lost 3 bases, the J end lost 7 bases, and 13 bases lay between the germline ends. CDR3 amino acids: CASSSRQMSEKLFF. As DNA, the CDR3 is TGTGCCAGCAGCTCCAGACAGATGAGTGAAAAACTGTTTTTT.

The V call is TRBV2, the J call TRBJ1-5, with D unresolved. The germline CDR1 and CDR2 sequences are SNHLY and FYNNEI. With 8 bases removed from V and 4 bases from J, the gap between germline ends came to 24 bases. CDR3 length equals 17 residues. The CDR3 reads CASARSQRQRTNQPQHF. The CDR3, as DNA: TGTGCCAGCGCTAGATCGCAGAGGCAACGTACTAATCAGCCCCAGCATTTT.